The 25 T cell receptor beta chains given below trace back to one sample, sequenced in a study of T cell changes during pregnancy in multiple sclerosis. Produced via immunoSEQ multiplex PCR; TCRdb's table is partial and in-frame only. The data hold tens of thousands of clones, with approximately 90% observed a single time. The sample was peripheral blood, taken in the third trimester of pregnancy. The receptors stem from a female donor with multiple sclerosis, enrolled in a pregnancy study.

The chain uses TRBV7-9 and TRBJ2-1, with a tentative D call TRBD1 (7 bases). The CDR3 length is 12 residues. V was pared by 7 bases and J by 12 bases, with 16 bases between. Germline lookup yields CDR1 SEHNR and CDR2 FQNEAQ (reference sequence). CDR3 sequence: CASNPVQGGQFF. CDR3 in DNA: TGTGCCAGCAACCCCGTCCAGGGGGGGCAGTTCTTC.

V gene TRBV2 combines with J gene TRBJ1-2, with 8 bases fitting TRBD1. CDR1 is SNHLY and CDR2 is FYNNEI in the germline V gene. Trimming took 6 bases from V and 8 from J; bases not matched to a gene: 5. The CDR3 loop spans 12 amino acids. The CDR3 nucleotides are TGTGCCAGCAGCCAGGGGGCTATAGGCTACACCTTC. Amino acid sequence: CASSQGAIGYTF.

This clone was picked up a small number of times. The chain recombines TRBV28 with TRBJ1-1; TRBD1 aligns across 7 bases. The CDR3 sequence is 14 residues long. Trimming at V came to 7 bases and at J to 4 bases, leaving 9 bases not matched to a gene. CDR1 and CDR2 from the germline V gene are MDHEN and SYDVKM. The CDR3 DNA reads TGTGCCAGCACCCGGACAGGAGGAGGCACTGAAGCTTTCTTT. This codes for CASTRTGGGTEAFF.

The genes are TRBV28 and TRBJ1-6; possibly TRBD1 for D (5 bases). The CDR3 loop spans 12 amino acids. Germline V gives CDR1 MDHEN, CDR2 SYDVKM. Trimming took off 3 bases at V and 10 bases at J, with 7 bases between the two ends. This CDR3 reads CASSLTESPLHF. In DNA form, the CDR3 reads TGTGCCAGCAGTTTGACAGAGTCACCCCTCCACTTT.

V gene TRBV5-5 combines with J gene TRBJ2-7; D is undetermined. Trimming shortened V by 0 bases and J by 2 bases, and 6 bases separated the two germline ends. CDR3 size: 13 residues. Germline CDR1 is SGHKS and CDR2 is YYEKEE (reference sequence). CDR3 sequence: CASSLGGTYEQYF. The CDR3 nucleotides are TGTGCCAGCAGCTTGGGCGGTACCTACGAGCAGTACTTC.

The chain couples TRBV6-1 to TRBJ1-1, with D hard to call. Germline CDR1 reads MNHNS; CDR2 reads SASEGT. The CDR3 spans 14 residues. V shed 2 bases and J shed 3 bases, with 10 bases lying between them. The DNA of the CDR3 is TGTGCCAGCAGTGAACTCGGGGTAGACACTGAAGCTTTCTTT. Amino acid sequence: CASSELGVDTEAFF.

The J gene is TRBJ1-2, the V gene TRBV7-6; D unclear. The germline CDR1 and CDR2 sequences are SGHVS and FNYEAQ. V was cut by 0 bases and J by 5 bases, with 13 bases left in between. The length of the CDR3 is 15 residues. The CDR3 here is CASSLAPQMAYGYTF. CDR3 in DNA: TGTGCCAGCAGCTTAGCGCCTCAAATGGCATATGGCTACACCTTC. The full variable domain, in which reference TRBV7-6 and TRBJ1-2 provide the parts outside the CDR3, is GAGVSQSPRYKVTKRGQDVALRCDPISGHVSLYWYRQALGQGPEFLTYFNYEAQQDKSGLPNDRFSAERPEGSISTLTIQRTEQRDSAMYRCASSLAPQMAYGYTFGSGTRLTVV.

This chain links TRBV7-5 with TRBJ1-3; the D call TRBD1 from the table was never checked on the DNA. TRBV7-5 is classified as a pseudogene. CDR3 length: 15 residues. The CDR3 sequence: CARRLRDRVRNTIYF. CDR3 sequence (DNA): TGTGCCAGAAGGCTCCGGGACAGGGTCCGAAACACCATATATTTT.

The V and J genes are TRBV2 and TRBJ1-1; a weak D match, TRBD1 (5 bases). Per germline, CDR1 SNHLY and CDR2 FYNNEI. Trimming pared 4 bases from V and 7 bases from J, leaving 22 bases between. The length of the CDR3 is 16 residues. The DNA for the CDR3 is TGTGCCAGCAGTGGGGCGAGACAGAGTTTGTATGGTGAAGCTTTCTTT. It yields the protein CASSGARQSLYGEAFF.

The chain combines TRBV19 with TRBJ1-4, with TRBD1 matching 9 bases. V gave up 6 bases and J gave up 6 bases; unmatched junction bases: 5. This CDR3 region has 14 residues. Germline V lookup: CDR1 LNHDA, CDR2 SQIVND (reference sequence). CDR3: CASRRDRDDEKLFF. CDR3 DNA: TGTGCCAGTAGACGGGACAGGGATGATGAAAAACTGTTTTTT.

The chain uses TRBV28 and TRBJ1-5; 10 bases agree with TRBD1. Germline CDR1 MDHEN, CDR2 SYDVKM. The CDR3 runs 15 residues. V gave up 7 bases and J gave up 9 bases; unmatched junction bases: 12. The CDR3 reads CASTLTDRGRGPQHF. The DNA for the CDR3 is TGTGCCAGCACCCTAACCGACAGGGGGCGAGGGCCCCAGCATTTT.

The chain employs TRBV7-8 and TRBJ1-1; TRBD1 matches at 7 bases. CDR1 SGHVS and CDR2 FQNEAQ come from the germline V gene. The V segment lost 5 bases and the J segment 4 bases; nucleotides outside the gene matches: 7. This CDR3 is built from 14 residues. The DNA of the CDR3 is TGTGCCAGCAGCCTACAGGGGCAGGGCACTGAAGCTTTCTTT. Its translation: CASSLQGQGTEAFF.

The chain joins TRBV7-8 to TRBJ2-7; the D gene is possibly TRBD2 (6 bases). CDR3 length: 18 amino acids. Trimming took off 4 bases at V and 1 base at J, with 23 bases between the two ends. The germline gives CDR1 SGHVS, CDR2 FQNEAQ. DNA for the CDR3: TGTGCCAGCAGCTCCGCGGGACGAACCCTTCTTAGGTCCTACGAGCAGTACTTC. Translated, it gives CASSSAGRTLLRSYEQYF.

The V and J genes are TRBV6-6 and TRBJ1-6; tentative D call: TRBD1 (6 bases). The CDR3 covers 16 residues. Germline values: CDR1 MNHNY, CDR2 SVGAGI (reference sequence). The germline V and J ends were trimmed by 3 bases and 7 bases, with 16 bases remaining between them. CDR3 in amino acids: CASSYYGGLRNSPLHF. As DNA, the CDR3 is TGTGCCAGCAGTTATTATGGGGGCCTCCGAAATTCACCCCTCCACTTT.

This clone was picked up one time. V is TRBV9 and J is TRBJ2-6, with D maybe TRBD2 (6 bases). Trimming left V 0 bases short and J 0 bases short, with 10 bases between. The germline CDR1 and CDR2 sequences are SGDLS and YYNGEE. This CDR3 contains 17 residues. The CDR3 DNA is TGTGCCAGCAGCGTAGGTCCCGGGAGCTCTGGGGCCAACGTCCTGACTTTC. This codes for CASSVGPGSSGANVLTF.

This chain links TRBV28 with TRBJ2-4, with 9 bases lining up with TRBD1. There are 16 residues in the CDR3. The ends lost 2 bases at V and 10 bases at J; junction bases unmatched: 12. Germline CDR1 is MDHEN and CDR2 is SYDVKM. The CDR3 DNA sequence: TGTGCCAGCAGTTTACTGCGGGGACAGGGATTGGAAATTCAGTACTTC. Protein sequence: CASSLLRGQGLEIQYF.

The chain employs TRBV19 and TRBJ2-5; possibly TRBD1 for D (8 bases). V lost 7 bases, J lost 2 bases, and 17 bases lay in between. Germline V gives CDR1 LNHDA, CDR2 SQIVND (reference sequence). This CDR3 has 15 amino acids. The CDR3 bases are TGTGCCAGTACACCGGACAGGGAGGGTCAAGAGACCCAGTACTTC. Translated: CASTPDREGQETQYF.

The V gene is TRBV9, the J gene TRBJ2-2; TRBD1 matches at 8 bases. Per the germline V gene, CDR1 is SGDLS and CDR2 is YYNGEE. CDR3 size: 14 residues. Unmatched junction bases numbered 3, after V lost 1 base and J lost 7 bases. CDR3 DNA: TGTGCCAGCAGCGTACAGGGGGCCCACGGGGAGCTGTTTTTT. Its translation: CASSVQGAHGELFF.

This clone occurred a few times. The chain links TRBV25-1 to TRBJ2-2, with a possible D match to TRBD2 (6 bases). Looked up from germline, CDR1 is MGHDK and CDR2 is SYGVNS. V shed 7 bases and J shed 5 bases, with 11 bases lying between them. This CDR3 comprises 13 residues. The DNA for the CDR3 is TGTGCCAGCATGGGAGGAATGACCGGGGAGCTGTTTTTT. Translation gives CASMGGMTGELFF.

The gene calls are TRBV7-9 and TRBJ2-1; no clear D gene. The germline V gene has CDR1 SEHNR and CDR2 FQNEAQ (reference sequence). V was clipped by 1 base and J by 0 bases, with 13 bases between them. The CDR3 runs to 17 residues. CDR3 DNA sequence: TGTGCCAGCAGCTTAGGGGCCGTTTATAGCTCCTACAATGAGCAGTTCTTC. It yields the protein CASSLGAVYSSYNEQFF.

As concerns this clone: One junction end does not reproduce the germline sequence, and a read error may be involved. The J gene is TRBJ2-1, the V gene TRBV7-7, with TRBD1 identical over 7 bases. Germline V gives CDR1 SSHAT, CDR2 FNYEAQ (reference sequence). The CDR3 is 14 residues long. Here the CDR3 DNA reads TGTGCTAGCAGCCCGGGACAGTGGGTCAATGAGCAGTTCTTC. Its translation is CASSPGQWVNEQFF. Full variable domain (remainder filled in from reference TRBV7-7 and TRBJ2-1): GAGVSQSPRYKVTKRGQDVTLRCDPISSHATLYWYQQALGQGPEFLTYFNYEAQPDKSGLPSDRFSAERPEGSISTLTIQRTEQRDSAMYRCASSPGQWVNEQFFGPGTRLTVL.

The chain uses TRBV7-3 and TRBJ1-1, with D uncertain. CDR1 is SGHTA and CDR2 is FQGTGA in the germline V gene. Between the trimmed V and J ends, which lost 3 bases and 12 bases, there was a span of 5 bases. The CDR3 consists of 9 residues. CDR3 in DNA: TGTGCCAGCAGCTTTTCTACTTTCTTT. It yields the protein CASSFSTFF.

V gene TRBV15 combines with J gene TRBJ1-2, with D unclear. The length of the CDR3 is 12 residues. Germline lookup yields CDR1 LNHNV and CDR2 YYDKDF (reference sequence). Trimming removed 3 bases at V and 5 bases at J, with 7 bases between. The chain's CDR3 is CATSSGSYGYTF. The CDR3 coding sequence is TGTGCCACCAGCAGCGGGTCGTATGGCTACACCTTC.

The rearrangement links TRBV7-8 to TRBJ2-1, with 8 bases matching TRBD2. CDR3 length: 18 residues. The J segment lost 2 bases and the V segment lost 5 bases, leaving 14 bases of the junction unmatched. CDR1 is SGHVS, CDR2 FQNEAQ, per germline. CDR3 DNA: TGTGCCAGCAGCCCTCCCTGGGGCTCGGGGGGGGCCTACAATGAGCAGTTCTTC. Amino acids: CASSPPWGSGGAYNEQFF.

J is TRBJ1-3 and V is TRBV6-1, with D uncertain. V dropped 5 bases and J dropped 4 bases, with 15 bases sitting between them. The CDR3 is 15 residues long. The germline V gene encodes CDR1 MNHNS and CDR2 SASEGT. For the CDR3, the DNA is TGTGCCAGCAGTCCACACACAGTGGCGGGAAACACCATATATTTT. Protein: CASSPHTVAGNTIYF.